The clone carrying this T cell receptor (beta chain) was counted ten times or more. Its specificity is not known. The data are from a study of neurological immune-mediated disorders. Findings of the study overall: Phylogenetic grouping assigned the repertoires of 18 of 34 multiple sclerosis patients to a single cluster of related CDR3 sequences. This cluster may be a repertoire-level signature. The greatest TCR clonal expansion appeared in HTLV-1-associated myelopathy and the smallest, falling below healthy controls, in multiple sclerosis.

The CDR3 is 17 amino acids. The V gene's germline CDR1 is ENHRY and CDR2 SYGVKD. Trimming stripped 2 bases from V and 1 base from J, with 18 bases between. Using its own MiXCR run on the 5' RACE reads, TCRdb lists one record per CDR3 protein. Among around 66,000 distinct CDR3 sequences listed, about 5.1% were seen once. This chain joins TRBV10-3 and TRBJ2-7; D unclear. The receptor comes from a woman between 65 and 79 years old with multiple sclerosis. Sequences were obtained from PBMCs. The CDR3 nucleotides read TGTGCCATCAGTGAGGAAATCGACCCTATCCGTTCCTACGAGCAGTACTTC. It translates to CAISEEIDPIRSYEQYF.